Given below is one T cell receptor (beta chain) in context. The antigen it binds to is not known. This may be a read error, as it is one base from a much larger clone. The library was built by means of PCR. The reads were generated on an Illumina HiSeq 2500. TCR library preparation used molecular barcoding, with unique molecular identifiers applied to normalize quantification of the TCRbeta repertoire. TCRdb reprocessing: public reads trimmed at Q25 with fastp, clones called with MiXCR, in-frame beta chains kept. Entries are consolidated by CDR3 protein sequence, retaining the most common genes and DNA. Across this sample there are about 110,000 distinct CDR3 sequences, with 5% to 8% seen only once. The ten largest clones take up more than 20% of the sample. The CDR1 and CDR2 encoded by the germline V gene are SGHDT and YYEEEE. Counted from cysteine to phenylalanine, this CDR3 has 15 amino acids. The CDR3 DNA has 45 bases and is translated from base 1.

The sample's treatment or condition, from its label and the paper: allogeneic hematopoietic cell transplantation with graft depleted of TCRalphabeta T cells and CD19 B cells. The children who served as transplant recipients had been given grafts of TCRalphabeta/CD19-depleted allogeneic hematopoietic cells. The data were obtained in a study of T-cell reconstitution after alpha-beta-depleted transplantation in children (dated by TCRdb to the mid-2010s). With regard to the full study: The study quantitatively tracked T-cell immune reconstitution after TCRalphabeta/CD19-depleted allogeneic hematopoietic cell transplantation in children using TCR repertoire profiling. What the authors observed across the whole study: The apparently early alphabetaT-cell count recovery about two months after transplant was reportedly dependent on only several hundred rapidly expanded clones derived from non-depleted graft cells. In some patients, the high TCRbeta diversity seen at day 60 was put down to recipient T cells and intrathymic progenitors that had survived conditioning. Over subsequent months, a decline in hyperexpanded clone frequencies was noted, and after one year, T-cell counts and TCRbeta diversity were mostly ascribed to newly produced T cells.

The rearranged chain carries TRBV5-6 and TRBJ2-7; 10 central nucleotides agree with TRBD1. Sequencing was performed on PBMCs, mostly from graft donor cells, taken 360 days after TCRalphabeta/CD19-depleted stem cell transplant. This sequence was found in a male patient between 2 and 9 years old who had a stem cell transplant for acute lymphoblastic leukemia, so the T cells may come from the graft donor. The CDR3 is CASRLGQGTSYEQYF. The DNA sequence reads TGTGCCAGCAGATTGGGACAGGGGACCAGCTACGAGCAGTACTTC.